The present entry profiles one TCR beta chain with its context. Its target is unknown. The CDR3 has 11 residues. Looked up from germline, CDR1 is DFQATT and CDR2 is SNEGSKA (reference sequence). V was pared by 5 bases and J by 2 bases, with 7 bases between. It was genomic DNA that served as the template for profiling TCR beta VDJ and CDR3. One entry per CDR3 protein, called by TCRdb with MiXCR from the reads. The table lists some 150,000 distinct CDR3 sequences, 41% of them singletons. This sample is part of a study of CD8+CD57+ T cells in acquired aplastic anemia. Study overall: When averaged, DNA from sorted CD4+ and CD8+ cells came to approximately 3 ug. Where healthy donors were concerned, CD4+ cells averaged approximately 10 million reads.

Study outcomes and limitations: Some 28 sequences, all CD8+ CDR3, were shared between patients and controls.

The sequenced material came from sorted CD4+, CD8+, or CD8+CD57+ T cells (not recorded which) from PBMCs. The origin of this receptor is a human donor in good health, serving as a control. The gene calls are TRBV20-1 and TRBJ2-7; D gene uncertain. CDR3 nucleotides: TGCAGTGCTCGTTTGACCTACGAGCAGTACTTC. This gives the protein CSARLTYEQYF.